This paragraph covers one T cell receptor (beta chain) sequence. Its antigen is unknown. Per-base qualities were not stored, and no clone one base away is much larger. The data belong to a study of OX40 agonist ivuxolimab in advanced cancers. About the study as a whole: The costimulatory receptor OX40 (CD134) was targeted by ivuxolimab, a fully human IgG2 agonistic monoclonal antibody. Patients were allowed to have had prior anti-PD-1, anti-PD-L1 or anti-CTLA-4 therapy, and roughly 40% of the dose-escalation patients had been treated with checkpoint inhibitors. A male proportion of roughly 80% and a mean age of roughly 55 years, ranging from 23 to 79, were recorded for the dose-escalation cohort. Of the roughly 51 patients in dose escalation, some 20 had hepatocellular carcinoma, about 15 had melanoma, 9 had renal cell carcinoma and 9 had head and neck cancer. Intravenous ivuxolimab was administered to patients every 2 weeks at six dose levels: 0.01, 0.1, 0.3, 1.5, 3 and 10 mg/kg. Peripheral TCRbeta sequencing aimed to test whether ivuxolimab altered TCR sequence diversity and caused clonal T-cell expansion. The paper reports the monotherapy dose-escalation portion (N of about 56 patients) of the phase I ivuxolimab trial. Partial responses occurred in three dose-escalation patients: two with cutaneous melanoma and one with hepatocellular carcinoma.

Findings and caveats that apply to the study as a whole: On average, CD8+ T cells showed more expanded clones than CD4+ T cells after ivuxolimab. Low levels of normalized T-cell clonal expansion were also shown by some nonresponding patients. In partial responders in the 0.1-3.0 mg/kg groups, normalized peripheral clonal expansion was found to be among the lowest, especially among CD8+ T cells. At doses of 0.1 to 3.0 mg/kg, clonal expansion of both CD4+ and CD8+ T cells in blood was seen between baseline and week 6. The antigen specificity of the clonally expanded peripheral T cells was not determined.

Genomic DNA was isolated from the sorted cells so that the TCRbeta CDR3 region could be sequenced. The immunoSEQ Assay was used for sequencing of TCRbeta CDR3 regions. Imported from immuneACCESS, the table was reduced by TCRdb to in-frame sequences with V and J called. These copies leave out some clones; in studies compared against another copy, an unresolved V gene accounts for under half, and the cause of the remainder is not known. In this sample the table shows 66,000 or so clones, roughly four fifths of which occur a single time. The ten largest clones take up roughly 1.6% of the sample. The trial excluded patients who had a history of autoimmune disease or were on systemic immunosuppression. Peripheral blood for TCR sequencing was collected from all dose cohorts at baseline, on cycle 4 day 1, and on cycle 7 day 1. The samples were drawn from a first-in-human, open-label, multicenter phase I dose-escalation trial of ivuxolimab. Adults with locally advanced or metastatic melanoma, renal cell carcinoma, hepatocellular carcinoma or head and neck squamous cell carcinoma were enrolled in the trial. Before TCR sequencing, CD4+ and CD8+ T cells were separately sorted from peripheral blood.

CDR1 is given as MGHRA and CDR2 as YSYEKL, both from the germline V gene. At the junction V is shortened by 4 bases and J by 5 bases, with 9 bases in between. Including the terminal cysteine and phenylalanine, the CDR3 comprises 13 residues. The sequence is cut down to CDR3 DNA, 39 bases in frame from base 1. This clonotype was sampled from an adult with an advanced solid tumor such as melanoma, head and neck, liver or kidney cancer. Sequences were derived from CD4+ or CD8+ T cells sorted from blood, sampled in a trial of the OX40 agonist ivuxolimab. The chain uses TRBV4-1 and TRBJ2-1; the D gene assignment is ambiguous. The CDR3 in this case is CASSPRRDNEQFF. The DNA is as follows: TGCGCCAGCAGCCCCCGCCGGGACAATGAGCAGTTCTTC.